This entry describes one T cell receptor beta chain. It lacks a known antigen. There are no base qualities to consult, and no much larger clone falls within one base. The donors were healthy, HIV-negative adults who had no recently reported acute infections or vaccinations. All donors were Caucasian adults living in Nashville, Tennessee, USA. For unsorted samples, 100 million or so PBMCs were counted, and genomic DNA was extracted using the QIAamp DNA Blood Mini kit. After blood collection by leukapheresis, PBMCs were isolated using Ficoll-Histopaque density gradient centrifugation and then cryopreserved in the vapor phase of liquid nitrogen. This entry is derived from a study of shared clonotypes between healthy human individuals (dated by TCRdb to about 2020). Describing the broader study: Three men and two women, aged 18 to 49 years, made up the cohort. The study deeply sequenced blood TCR repertoires of about 5 healthy adults to estimate repertoire size and the extent of clonotype sharing between individuals. To increase sequencing depth and limit assay-specific biases, TCR repertoire library preparation and sequencing were carried out by different laboratories using diverse techniques. Leukapheresis yielded between about 0.94 and 9 billion PBMCs per donor.

The germline V end is reduced by 8 bases and the J end by 4 bases; junction bases left unmatched: 9. CDR1 and CDR2 are read off the germline V gene as SGHAT and FQNNGV. The CDR3, cysteine through phenylalanine, is 15 amino acids long. Just CDR3 DNA is preserved here, 45 bases in frame from base 1. Using the deep immunoSEQ assay, multiplex PCR amplified TCR CDR3 regions from genomic DNA. For each cell subset, the extracted genomic DNA was distributed evenly across all wells of several immunoSEQ 96-well plates, and each plate served as one replicate. For unsorted PBMC, each replicate PCR was loaded with roughly 270 ng genomic DNA, equivalent to roughly 33,000 T cell genomes. Unsorted PBMC genomic DNA was sequenced across ten immunoSEQ deep assay plates. Purified libraries were measured with a Qubit 3.0 fluorometer, size-checked on a Bioanalyzer 2100, and measured again with the KAPA Library Quantification kit. Every immunoSEQ 96-well plate was sequenced on a separate single-read 150-cycle Illumina NextSeq 550 flow cell. Concerning the study's data processing: The immunoSEQ output contained only junctional sequences without quality scores, so filtering could not match that applied to full-length reads. To assign V/J genes and CDR3, sequences were annotated against IMGT germline references using PyIR, a Python wrapper for IgBLAST v1.9. Reads were filtered out if the reads had weak V/J assignments (E-value above 1e-6), no CDR3, stop codons, out-of-frame junctions, or ambiguous translated residues. V3J clonotypes were defined as sequences sharing the same inferred V gene, J gene, and CDR3 amino acid sequence. Percentage overlap between repertoires was computed as shared unique clonotypes divided by the size of the smaller repertoire. RTK rarefaction, the Chao1 estimator, and Recon v2.1 estimates of unobserved clonotypes were used to assess repertoire richness. TCRdb mirrors the immuneACCESS table, restricted to in-frame sequences. Some clones are absent from its copies; in checked studies, under half trace to an unresolved V gene, and the reason for the others is unknown. The V and J calls and clone size were taken over from that table, and D and trimming were inferred from the DNA. For this sample there are around 510,000 clones; roughly 79% appear just once. The top ten hold around 12% of the sample.

What the authors observed across the whole study: Pairwise subsampling led to the expectation that sequencing depth would affect the degree of clonotype sharing among donors. Sampling was restricted to blood, and TCR repertoires in tissues likely differ from the TCR repertoires found in blood. The small number of donors limited the genetic and exposure-history diversity represented.

The source is a woman aged 40 to 49 in good health. Some clones in this sample may be carry-over from other donors' samples. The V gene is TRBV11-2 and the J gene is TRBJ1-3, and 9 junction bases match TRBD1. What was sequenced was PBMCs. The CDR3 reads CASGPGQGPGNTIYF. The sequence in DNA is TGTGCCAGCGGACCGGGACAGGGCCCCGGAAACACCATATATTTT.